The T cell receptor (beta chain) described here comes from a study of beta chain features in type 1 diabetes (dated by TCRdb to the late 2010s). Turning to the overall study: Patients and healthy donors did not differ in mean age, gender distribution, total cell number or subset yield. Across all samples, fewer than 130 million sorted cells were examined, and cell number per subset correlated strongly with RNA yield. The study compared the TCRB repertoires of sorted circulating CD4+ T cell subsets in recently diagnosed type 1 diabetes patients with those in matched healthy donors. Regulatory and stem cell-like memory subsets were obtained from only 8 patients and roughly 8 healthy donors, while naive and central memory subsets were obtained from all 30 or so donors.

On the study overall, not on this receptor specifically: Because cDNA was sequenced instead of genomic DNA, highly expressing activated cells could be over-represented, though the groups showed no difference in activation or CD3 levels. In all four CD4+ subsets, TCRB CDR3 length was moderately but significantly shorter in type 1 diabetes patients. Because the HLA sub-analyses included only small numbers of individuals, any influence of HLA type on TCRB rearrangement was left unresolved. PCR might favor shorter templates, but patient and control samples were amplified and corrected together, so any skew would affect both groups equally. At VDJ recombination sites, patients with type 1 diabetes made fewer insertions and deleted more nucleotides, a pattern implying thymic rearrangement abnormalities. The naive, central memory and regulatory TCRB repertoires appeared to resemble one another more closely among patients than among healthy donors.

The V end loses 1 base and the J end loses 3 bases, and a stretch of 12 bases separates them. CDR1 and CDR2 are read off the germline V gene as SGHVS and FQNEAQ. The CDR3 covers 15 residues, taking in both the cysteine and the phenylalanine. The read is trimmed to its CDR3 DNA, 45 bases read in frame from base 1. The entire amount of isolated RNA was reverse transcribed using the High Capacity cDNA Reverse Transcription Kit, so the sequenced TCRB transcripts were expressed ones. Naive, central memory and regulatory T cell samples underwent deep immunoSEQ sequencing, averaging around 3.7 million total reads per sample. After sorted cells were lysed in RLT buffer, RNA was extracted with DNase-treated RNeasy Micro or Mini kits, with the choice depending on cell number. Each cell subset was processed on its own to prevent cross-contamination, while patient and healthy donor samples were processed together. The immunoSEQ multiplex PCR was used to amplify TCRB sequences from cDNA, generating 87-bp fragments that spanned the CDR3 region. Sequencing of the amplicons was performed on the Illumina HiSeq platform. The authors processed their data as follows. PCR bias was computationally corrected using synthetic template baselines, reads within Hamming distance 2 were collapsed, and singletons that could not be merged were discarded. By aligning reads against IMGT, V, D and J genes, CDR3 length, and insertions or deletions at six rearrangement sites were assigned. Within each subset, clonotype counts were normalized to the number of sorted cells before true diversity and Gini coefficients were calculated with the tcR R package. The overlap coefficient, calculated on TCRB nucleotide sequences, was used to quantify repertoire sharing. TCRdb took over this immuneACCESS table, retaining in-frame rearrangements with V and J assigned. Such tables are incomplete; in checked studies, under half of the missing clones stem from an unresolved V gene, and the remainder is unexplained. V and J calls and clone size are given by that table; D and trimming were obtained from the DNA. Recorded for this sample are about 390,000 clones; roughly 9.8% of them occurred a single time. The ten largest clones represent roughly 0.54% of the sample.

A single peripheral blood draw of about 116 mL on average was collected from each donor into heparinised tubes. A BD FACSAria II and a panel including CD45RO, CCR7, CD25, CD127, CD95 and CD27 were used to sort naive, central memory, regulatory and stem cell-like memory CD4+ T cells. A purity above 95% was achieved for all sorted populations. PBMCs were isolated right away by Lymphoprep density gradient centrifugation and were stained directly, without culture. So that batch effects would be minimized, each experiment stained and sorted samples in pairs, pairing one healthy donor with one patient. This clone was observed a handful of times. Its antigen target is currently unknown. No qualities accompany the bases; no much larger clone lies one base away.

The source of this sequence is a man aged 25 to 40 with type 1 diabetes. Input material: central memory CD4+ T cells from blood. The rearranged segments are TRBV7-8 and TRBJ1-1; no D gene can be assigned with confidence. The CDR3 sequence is CASSLGEGADTEAFF. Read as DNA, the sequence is TGTGCCAGCAGCTTAGGGGAGGGAGCGGACACTGAAGCTTTCTTT.